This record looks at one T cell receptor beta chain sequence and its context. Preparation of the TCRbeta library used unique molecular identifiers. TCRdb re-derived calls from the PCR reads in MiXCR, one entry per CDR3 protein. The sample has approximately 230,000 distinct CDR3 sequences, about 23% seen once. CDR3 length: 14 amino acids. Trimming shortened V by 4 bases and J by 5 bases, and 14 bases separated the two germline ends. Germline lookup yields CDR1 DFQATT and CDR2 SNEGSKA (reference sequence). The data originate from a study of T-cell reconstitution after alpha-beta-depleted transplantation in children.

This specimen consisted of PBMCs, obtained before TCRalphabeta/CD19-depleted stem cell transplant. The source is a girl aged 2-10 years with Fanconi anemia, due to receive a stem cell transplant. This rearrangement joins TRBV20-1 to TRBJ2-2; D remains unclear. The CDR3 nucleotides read TGCAGTGCTACCCTAGGTCCCTTAACCGGGGAGCTGTTTTTT. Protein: CSATLGPLTGELFF.